This TCR beta chain stems from a study of shared clonotypes between healthy human individuals. Whole-study context: Per donor, CD8 memory used one plate, CD8 naive used two, CD4 memory used three and CD4 naive used three.

Overall study results and limits: Represented diversity (both genetic and exposure-history) was limited by the small number of donors. Larger estimated richness was generally recorded for naive subsets relative to memory subsets.

The CDR3 has 16 residues. Losses at the gene ends were 5 bases for V and 2 bases for J; bases not matched to a gene: 5. CDR1 and CDR2 (germline): SGHVS, FQNEAQ. For this clone: The antigen is not known.

Naive CD8 populations comprised CD45RO-negative cells positively selected for CCR7, excluding terminally differentiated effector memory CD45RA+ cells. Profiling relied on immunoSEQ multiplex PCR, and the TCRdb table lists in-frame clones only, not all of them. The sample has 2 million or so clones; over 85% are singletons. This clonotype was obtained from a man aged 18 to 29 in good health. The specimen sequenced was naive CD8+ T cells sorted from blood. The chain recombines TRBV7-8 with TRBJ1-3, with 11 bases that match TRBD1. The CDR3 loop reads CASSRGTGGAGNTIYF. CDR3 bases: TGTGCCAGCAGCCGCGGGACAGGGGGGGCTGGAAACACCATATATTTT.